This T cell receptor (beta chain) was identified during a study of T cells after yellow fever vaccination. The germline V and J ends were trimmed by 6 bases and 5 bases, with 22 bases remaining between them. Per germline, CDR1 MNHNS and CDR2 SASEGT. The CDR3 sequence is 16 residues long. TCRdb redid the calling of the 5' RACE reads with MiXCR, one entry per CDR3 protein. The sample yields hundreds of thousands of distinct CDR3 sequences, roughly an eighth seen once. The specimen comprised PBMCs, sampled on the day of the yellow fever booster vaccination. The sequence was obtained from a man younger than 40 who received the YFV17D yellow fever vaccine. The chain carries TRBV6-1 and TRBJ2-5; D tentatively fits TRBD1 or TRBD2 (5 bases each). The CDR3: CASRRDSGTSVETQYF. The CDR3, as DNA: TGTGCCAGCAGACGAGACTCCGGGACCTCCGTGGAGACCCAGTACTTC.